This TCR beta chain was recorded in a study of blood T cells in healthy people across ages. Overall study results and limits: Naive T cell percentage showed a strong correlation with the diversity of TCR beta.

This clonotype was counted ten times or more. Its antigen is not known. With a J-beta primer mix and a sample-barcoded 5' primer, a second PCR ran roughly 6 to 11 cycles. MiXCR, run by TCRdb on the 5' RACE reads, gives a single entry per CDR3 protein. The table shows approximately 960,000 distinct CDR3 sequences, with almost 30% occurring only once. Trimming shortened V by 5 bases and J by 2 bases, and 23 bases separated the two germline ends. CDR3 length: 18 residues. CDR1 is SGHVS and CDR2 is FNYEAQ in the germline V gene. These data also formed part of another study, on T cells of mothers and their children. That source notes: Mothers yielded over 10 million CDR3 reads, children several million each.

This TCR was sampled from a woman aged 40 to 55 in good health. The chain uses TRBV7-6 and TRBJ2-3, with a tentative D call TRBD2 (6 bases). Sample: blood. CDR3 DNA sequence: TGTGCCAGCAGCCGCACCGGTGCGGGGCGAAGATACACAGATACGCAGTATTTT. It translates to CASSRTGAGRRYTDTQYF.